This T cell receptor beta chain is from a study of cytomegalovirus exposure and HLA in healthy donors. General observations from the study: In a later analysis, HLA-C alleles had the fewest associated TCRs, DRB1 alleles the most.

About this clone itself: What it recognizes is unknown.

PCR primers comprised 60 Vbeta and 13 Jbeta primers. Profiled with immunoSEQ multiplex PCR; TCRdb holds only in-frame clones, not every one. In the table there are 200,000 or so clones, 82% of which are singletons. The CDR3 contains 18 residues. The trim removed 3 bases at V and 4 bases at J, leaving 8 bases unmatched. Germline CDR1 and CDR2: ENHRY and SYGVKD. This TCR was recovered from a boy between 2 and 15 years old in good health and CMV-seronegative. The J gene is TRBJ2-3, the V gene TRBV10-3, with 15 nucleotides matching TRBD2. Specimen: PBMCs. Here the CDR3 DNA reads TGTGCCATCAGTGAACACCCGGGACTAGCGGGGGGAGCAGATACGCAGTATTTT. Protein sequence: CAISEHPGLAGGADTQYF.